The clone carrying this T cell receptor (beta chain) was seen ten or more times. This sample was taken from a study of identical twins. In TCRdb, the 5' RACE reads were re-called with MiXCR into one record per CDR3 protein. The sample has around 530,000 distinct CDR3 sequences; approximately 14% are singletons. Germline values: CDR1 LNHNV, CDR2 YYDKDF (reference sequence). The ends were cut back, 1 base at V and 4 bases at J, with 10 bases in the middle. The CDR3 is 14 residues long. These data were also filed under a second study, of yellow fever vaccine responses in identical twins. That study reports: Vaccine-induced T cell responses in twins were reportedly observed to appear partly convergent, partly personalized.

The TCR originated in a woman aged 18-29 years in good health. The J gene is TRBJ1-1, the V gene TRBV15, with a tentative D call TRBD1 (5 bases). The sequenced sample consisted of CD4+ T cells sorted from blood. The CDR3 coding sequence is TGTGCCACCAGCAGAGCCGGGGGTCCCACTGAAGCTTTCTTT. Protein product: CATSRAGGPTEAFF.